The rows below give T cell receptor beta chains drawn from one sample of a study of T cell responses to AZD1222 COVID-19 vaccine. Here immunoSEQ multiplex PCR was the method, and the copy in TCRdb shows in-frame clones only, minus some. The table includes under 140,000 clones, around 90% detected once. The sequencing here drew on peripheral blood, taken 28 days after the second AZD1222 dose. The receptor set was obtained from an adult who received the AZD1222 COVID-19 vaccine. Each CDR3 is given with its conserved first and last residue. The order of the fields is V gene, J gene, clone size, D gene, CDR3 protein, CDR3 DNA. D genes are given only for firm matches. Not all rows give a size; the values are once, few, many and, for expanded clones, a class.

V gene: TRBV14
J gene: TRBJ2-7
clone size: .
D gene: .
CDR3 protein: CASSQEVGLPTYEQYF
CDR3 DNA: TGTGCCAGCAGCCAAGAGGTAGGGCTACCAACCTACGAGCAGTACTTC

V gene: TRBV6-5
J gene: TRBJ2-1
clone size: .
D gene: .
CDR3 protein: CASFPWGAGSEQFF
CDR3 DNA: TGTGCCAGCTTTCCCTGGGGGGCAGGGAGTGAGCAGTTCTTC

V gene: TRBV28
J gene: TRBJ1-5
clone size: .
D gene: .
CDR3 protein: CASSYPGAQPQHF
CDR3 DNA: TGTGCCAGCAGTTACCCGGGGGCCCAGCCCCAGCATTTT

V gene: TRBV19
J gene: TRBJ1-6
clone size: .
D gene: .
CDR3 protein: CASSIRPGEGSPLHF
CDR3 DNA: TGTGCCAGTAGTATCCGCCCTGGGGAGGGTTCACCCCTCCACTTT

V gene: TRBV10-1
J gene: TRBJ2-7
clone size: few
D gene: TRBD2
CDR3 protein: CASSGASYEQYF
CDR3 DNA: TGCGCCAGTAGCGGGGCTTCCTACGAGCAGTACTTC

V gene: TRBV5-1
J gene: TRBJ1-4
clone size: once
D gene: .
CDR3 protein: CASSTEGATNEKLFF
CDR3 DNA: TGCGCCAGCAGCACGGAGGGTGCAACTAATGAAAAACTGTTTTTT

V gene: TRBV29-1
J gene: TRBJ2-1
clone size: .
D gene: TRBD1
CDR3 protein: CSVENFRGRGDSEQFF
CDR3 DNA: TGCAGCGTTGAAAATTTTAGAGGGCGAGGGGACAGTGAGCAGTTCTTC

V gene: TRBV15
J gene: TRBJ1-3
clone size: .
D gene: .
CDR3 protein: CATSRGQGYENTIYF
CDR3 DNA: TGTGCCACCAGCAGAGGGCAGGGTTATGAAAACACCATATATTTT

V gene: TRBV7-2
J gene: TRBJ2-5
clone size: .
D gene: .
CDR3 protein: CASEGEGAAETQYF
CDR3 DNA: TGTGCCAGCGAGGGGGAGGGGGCGGCTGAGACCCAGTACTTC

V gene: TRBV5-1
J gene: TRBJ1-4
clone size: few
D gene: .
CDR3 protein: CASRVSEDEKLFF
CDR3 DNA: TGCGCCAGCAGGGTATCGGAAGATGAAAAACTGTTTTTT

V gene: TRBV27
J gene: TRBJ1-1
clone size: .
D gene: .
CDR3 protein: CASSTSRGGAEAFF
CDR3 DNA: .

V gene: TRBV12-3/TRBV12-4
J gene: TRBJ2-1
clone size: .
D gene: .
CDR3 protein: CASSPTGINEQFF
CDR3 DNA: TGTGCCAGCAGTCCAACAGGGATCAATGAGCAGTTCTTC

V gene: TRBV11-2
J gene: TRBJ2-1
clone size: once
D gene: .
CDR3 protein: CASSLAGFYNEQFF
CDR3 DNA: TGTGCCAGCAGCTTAGCGGGATTCTACAATGAGCAGTTCTTC

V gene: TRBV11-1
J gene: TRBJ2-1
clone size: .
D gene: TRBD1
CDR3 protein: CASSLTGYGEQFF
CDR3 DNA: TGTGCCAGCAGCTTGACAGGGTACGGTGAGCAGTTCTTC

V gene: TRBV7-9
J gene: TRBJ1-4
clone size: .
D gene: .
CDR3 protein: CASSPEISGGSKNEKLFF
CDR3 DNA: TGTGCCAGCAGCCCAGAAATATCCGGGGGCTCGAAAAATGAAAAACTGTTTTTT

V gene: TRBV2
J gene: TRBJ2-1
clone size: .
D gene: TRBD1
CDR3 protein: CASSAGGPSYNEQFF
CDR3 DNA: TGTGCCAGCAGTGCAGGGGGCCCATCCTACAATGAGCAGTTCTTC

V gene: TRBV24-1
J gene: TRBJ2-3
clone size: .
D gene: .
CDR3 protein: CATSDLGSRRQDTQYF
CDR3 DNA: TGTGCCACCAGTGATTTGGGATCGCGCAGACAGGATACGCAGTATTTT

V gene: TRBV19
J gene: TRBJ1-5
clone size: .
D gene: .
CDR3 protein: CASSMEGVNNQPQHF
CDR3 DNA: TGTGCCAGTAGTATGGAGGGGGTGAACAATCAGCCCCAGCATTTT

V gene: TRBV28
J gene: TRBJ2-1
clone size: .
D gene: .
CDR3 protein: CASISSRRGHNEQFF
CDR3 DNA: TGTGCCAGCATTTCGTCGCGGCGGGGTCACAATGAGCAGTTCTTC

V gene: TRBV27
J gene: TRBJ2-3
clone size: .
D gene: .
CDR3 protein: CASSLRDAKDTQYF
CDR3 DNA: TGTGCCAGCAGTCTCCGGGACGCTAAAGATACGCAGTATTTT

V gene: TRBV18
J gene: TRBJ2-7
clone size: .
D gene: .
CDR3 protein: CASSPYMGAQTGEQYF
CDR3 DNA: TGTGCCAGCTCACCATATATGGGGGCACAAACGGGGGAGCAGTACTTC

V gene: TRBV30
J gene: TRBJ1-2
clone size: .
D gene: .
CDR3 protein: CAWSVQGGYTF
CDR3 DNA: TGTGCCTGGAGTGTCCAGGGGGGCTACACCTTC

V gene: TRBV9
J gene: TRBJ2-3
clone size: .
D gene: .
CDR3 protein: CASSAWHDSTDTQYF
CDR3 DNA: TGTGCCAGCAGCGCGTGGCACGACAGCACAGATACGCAGTATTTT

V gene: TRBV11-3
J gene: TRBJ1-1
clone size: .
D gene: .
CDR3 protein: CASTPGTEAFF
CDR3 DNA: TGTGCCAGCACCCCGGGCACTGAAGCTTTCTTT

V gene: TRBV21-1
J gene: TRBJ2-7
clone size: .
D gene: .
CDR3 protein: CATYRGQYF
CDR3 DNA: TGTGCCACCTATCGGGGGCAGTACTTC

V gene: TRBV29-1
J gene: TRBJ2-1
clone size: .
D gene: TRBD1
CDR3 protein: CSVLGQGSEQFF
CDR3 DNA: TGCAGCGTTCTAGGACAGGGGAGTGAGCAGTTCTTC

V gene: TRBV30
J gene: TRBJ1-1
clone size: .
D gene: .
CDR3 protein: CAWSVRGNTEAFF
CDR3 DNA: TGTGCCTGGAGTGTAAGGGGGAACACTGAAGCTTTCTTT

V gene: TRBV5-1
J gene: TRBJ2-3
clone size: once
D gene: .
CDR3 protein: CASSLGQPTDTQYF
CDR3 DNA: TGCGCCAGCAGCTTGGGACAGCCCACAGATACGCAGTATTTT

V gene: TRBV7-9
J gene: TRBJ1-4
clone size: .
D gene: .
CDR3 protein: CASSAMGGWVEKLFF
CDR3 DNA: TGTGCCAGCAGCGCCATGGGGGGCTGGGTTGAAAAACTGTTTTTT

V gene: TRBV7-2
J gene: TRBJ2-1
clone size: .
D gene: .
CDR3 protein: CASSLGQSHEQFF
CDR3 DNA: TGTGCCAGCAGCTTAGGTCAAAGCCATGAGCAGTTCTTC

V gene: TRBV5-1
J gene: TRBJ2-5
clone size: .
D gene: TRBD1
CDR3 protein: CASSLAGTGRQETQYF
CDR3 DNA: TGCGCCAGCAGCTTGGCCGGGACAGGGCGACAAGAGACCCAGTACTTC

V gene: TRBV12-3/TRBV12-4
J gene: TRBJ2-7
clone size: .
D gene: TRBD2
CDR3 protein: CASSSGGAYEQYF
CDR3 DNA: TGTGCCAGCAGTAGCGGGGGAGCCTACGAGCAGTACTTC

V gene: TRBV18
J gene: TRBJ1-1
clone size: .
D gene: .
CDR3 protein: CASSRAGNRVAEAFF
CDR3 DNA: TGTGCCAGCTCACGCGCCGGGAACAGAGTAGCTGAAGCTTTCTTT

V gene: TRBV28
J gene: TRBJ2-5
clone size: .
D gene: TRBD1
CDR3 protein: CASSPGTGVGETQYF
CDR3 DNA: TGTGCCAGCAGTCCCGGGACAGGGGTGGGCGAGACCCAGTACTTC

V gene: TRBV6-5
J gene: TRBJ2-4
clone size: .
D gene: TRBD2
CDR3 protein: CASSSLSGGKNIQYF
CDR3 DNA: TGTGCCAGCAGTTCCCTCTCGGGGGGCAAAAACATTCAGTACTTC

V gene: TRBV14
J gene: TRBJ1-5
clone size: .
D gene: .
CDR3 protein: CASSPDRGSPQHF
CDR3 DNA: TGTGCCAGCAGCCCAGATAGGGGGTCGCCCCAGCATTTT

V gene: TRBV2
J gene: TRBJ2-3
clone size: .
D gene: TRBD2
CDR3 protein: CASSSLAGPDTQYF
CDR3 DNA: TGTGCCAGCAGTAGTTTAGCGGGGCCCGATACGCAGTATTTT

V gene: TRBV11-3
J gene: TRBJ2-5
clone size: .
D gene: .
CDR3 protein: CASSLGSYQETQYF
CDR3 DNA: TGTGCCAGCAGCCTGGGGTCGTACCAAGAGACCCAGTACTTC

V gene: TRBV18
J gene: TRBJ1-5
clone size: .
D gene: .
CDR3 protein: CASSPDAVRNQPQHF
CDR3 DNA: TGTGCCAGCTCCCCCGACGCGGTACGCAATCAGCCCCAGCATTTT

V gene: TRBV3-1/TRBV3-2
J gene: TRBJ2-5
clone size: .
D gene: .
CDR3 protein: CASSPRDREETQYF
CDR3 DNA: TGTGCCAGCAGCCCCAGGGACCGGGAAGAGACCCAGTACTTC

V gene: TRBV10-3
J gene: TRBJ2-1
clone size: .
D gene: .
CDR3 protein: CAISEPSDEQFF
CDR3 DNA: TGTGCCATTAGTGAGCCTAGCGATGAGCAGTTCTTC

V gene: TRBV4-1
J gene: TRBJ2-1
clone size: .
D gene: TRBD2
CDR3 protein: CASSQPMGRDEQFF
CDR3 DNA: TGCGCCAGCAGCCAACCGATGGGGAGGGATGAGCAGTTCTTC

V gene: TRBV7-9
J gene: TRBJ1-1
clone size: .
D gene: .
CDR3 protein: CASSPRDLRNTEAFF
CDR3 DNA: TGTGCCAGCAGCCCCCGGGACTTGAGAAACACTGAAGCTTTCTTT

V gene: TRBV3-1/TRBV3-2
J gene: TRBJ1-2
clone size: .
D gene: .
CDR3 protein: CASSQGFRTGGYTF
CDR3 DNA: TGTGCCAGCAGCCAAGGCTTTAGAACGGGTGGCTACACCTTC

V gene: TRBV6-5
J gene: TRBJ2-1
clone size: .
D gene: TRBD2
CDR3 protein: CASSGTSGGDNEQFF
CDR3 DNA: TGTGCCAGCAGCGGTACTAGCGGAGGTGACAATGAGCAGTTCTTC

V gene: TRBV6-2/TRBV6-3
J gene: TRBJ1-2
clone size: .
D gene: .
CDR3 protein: CASSPPGVKSYTF
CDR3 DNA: TGTGCCAGCAGCCCCCCGGGAGTCAAAAGCTACACCTTC

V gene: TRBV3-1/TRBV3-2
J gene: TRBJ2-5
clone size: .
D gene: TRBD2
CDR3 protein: CASSPWTSGKDETQYF
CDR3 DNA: TGTGCCAGCAGCCCATGGACTAGCGGGAAGGACGAGACCCAGTACTTC

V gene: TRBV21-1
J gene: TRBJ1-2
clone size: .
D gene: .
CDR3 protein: CASSKAGGDRGSGYTF
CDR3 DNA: TGTGCCAGCAGCAAAGCGGGGGGGGACCGGGGAAGCGGCTACACCTTC

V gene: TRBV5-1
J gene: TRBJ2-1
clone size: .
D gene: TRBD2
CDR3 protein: CASNTRVAGSGAYNEQFF
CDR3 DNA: TGCGCCAGCAACACTCGGGTAGCGGGATCGGGCGCCTACAATGAGCAGTTCTTC

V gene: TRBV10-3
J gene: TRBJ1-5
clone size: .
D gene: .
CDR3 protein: CAISESTIATNQPQHF
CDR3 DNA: TGTGCCATCAGTGAGTCGACCATAGCCACCAATCAGCCCCAGCATTTT

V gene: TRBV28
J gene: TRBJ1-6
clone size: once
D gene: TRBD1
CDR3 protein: CASSTGTGTLRSPLHF
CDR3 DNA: TGTGCCAGCAGCACCGGGACAGGCACCCTTCGTTCACCCCTCCACTTT

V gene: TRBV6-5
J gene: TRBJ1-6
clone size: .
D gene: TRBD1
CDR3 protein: CASSYSGQASHSPLHF
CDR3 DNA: TGTGCCAGCAGTTACTCGGGACAGGCGTCCCATTCACCCCTCCACTTT

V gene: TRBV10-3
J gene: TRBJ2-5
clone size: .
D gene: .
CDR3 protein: CAISEGGGSHQETQYF
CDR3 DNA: TGTGCCATCAGTGAAGGGGGCGGGAGCCACCAAGAGACCCAGTACTTC